This TCR beta chain was recorded in a study of cytomegalovirus exposure and HLA in healthy donors. As for the study in general: The 120 validation repertoires were produced on the same platform as the 500 to 800 repertoires of the first cohort. This was reported in a later analysis.

Trimming left V 3 bases short and J 5 bases short, with 10 bases between. The CDR3 totals 12 residues. Germline V lookup: CDR1 GTSNPN, CDR2 SVGIG (reference sequence). The study's findings and limits: Some TCR beta chains (164 of them) were listed as cytomegalovirus-associated. Generally TCR sequences proved uncommon, though certain public TCRs appeared in numerous donors.

Clones were sequenced by immunoSEQ multiplex PCR, and TCRdb holds only the in-frame ones, with some missing. The sample yields almost 200,000 clones, about 81% seen once. Note on this clone: The antigen is unknown.

The sequence came from a woman aged 25 to 39 in good health and CMV-seronegative. The V and J genes are TRBV30 and TRBJ2-5, with D unclear. The sample was PBMCs. The DNA of the CDR3 is TGTGCCTGGAGATATCGGCGGGAGACCCAGTACTTC. Protein product: CAWRYRRETQYF.